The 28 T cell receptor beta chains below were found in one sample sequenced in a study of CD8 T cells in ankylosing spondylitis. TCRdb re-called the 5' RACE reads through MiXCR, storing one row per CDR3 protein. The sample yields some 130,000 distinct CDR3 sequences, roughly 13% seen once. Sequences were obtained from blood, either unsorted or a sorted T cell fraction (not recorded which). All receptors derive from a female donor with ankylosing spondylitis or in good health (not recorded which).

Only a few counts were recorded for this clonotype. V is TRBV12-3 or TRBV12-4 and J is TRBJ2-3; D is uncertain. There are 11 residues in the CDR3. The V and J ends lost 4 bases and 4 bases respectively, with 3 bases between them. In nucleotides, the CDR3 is TGTGCCAGCAGTTACTCAGATACGCAGTATTTT. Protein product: CASSYSDTQYF.

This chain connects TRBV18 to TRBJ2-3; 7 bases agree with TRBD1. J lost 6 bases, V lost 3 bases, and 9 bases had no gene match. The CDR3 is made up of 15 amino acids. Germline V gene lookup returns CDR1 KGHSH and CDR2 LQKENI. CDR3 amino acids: CASSPNRDSGDTQYF. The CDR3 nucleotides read TGTGCCAGCTCACCCAACCGGGACAGTGGGGATACGCAGTATTTT.

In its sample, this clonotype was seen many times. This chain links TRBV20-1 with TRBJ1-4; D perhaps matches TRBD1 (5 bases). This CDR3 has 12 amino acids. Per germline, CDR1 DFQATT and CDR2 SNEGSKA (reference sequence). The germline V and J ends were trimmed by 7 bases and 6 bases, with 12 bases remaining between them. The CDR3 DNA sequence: TGCAGTGGGGCACAAGGGGATGAAAAACTGTTTTTT. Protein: CSGAQGDEKLFF.

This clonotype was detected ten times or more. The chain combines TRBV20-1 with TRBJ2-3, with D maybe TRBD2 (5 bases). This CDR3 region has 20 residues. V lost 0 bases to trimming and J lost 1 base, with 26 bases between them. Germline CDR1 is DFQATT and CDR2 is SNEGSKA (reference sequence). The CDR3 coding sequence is TGCAGTGCTAGAGATCGGGAACAGTGGGAAAAATTACTAGGCACAGATACGCAGTATTTT. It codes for CSARDREQWEKLLGTDTQYF.

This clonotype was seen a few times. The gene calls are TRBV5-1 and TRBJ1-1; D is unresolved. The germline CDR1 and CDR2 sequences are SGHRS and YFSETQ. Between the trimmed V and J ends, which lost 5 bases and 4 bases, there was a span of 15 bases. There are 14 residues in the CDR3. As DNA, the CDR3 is TGCGCCAGCAGTTTCGACGGCCACGCCACTGAAGCTTTCTTT. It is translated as CASSFDGHATEAFF.

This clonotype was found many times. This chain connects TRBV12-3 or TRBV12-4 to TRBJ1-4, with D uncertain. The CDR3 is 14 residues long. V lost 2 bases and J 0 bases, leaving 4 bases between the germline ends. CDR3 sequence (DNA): TGTGCCAGCAGTTTAAGGGCAACTAATGAAAAACTGTTTTTT. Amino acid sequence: CASSLRATNEKLFF.

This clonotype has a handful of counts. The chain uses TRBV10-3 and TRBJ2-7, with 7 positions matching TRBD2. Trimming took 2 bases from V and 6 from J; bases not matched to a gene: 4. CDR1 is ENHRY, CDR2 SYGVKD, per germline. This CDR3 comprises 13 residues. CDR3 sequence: CAISEREGVEQYF. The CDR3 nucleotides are TGTGCCATCAGTGAGAGGGAGGGTGTCGAGCAGTACTTC.

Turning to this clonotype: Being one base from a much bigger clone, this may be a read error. The CDR3 spells CATRSSSANTIYF. Written as DNA, the CDR3 is TGTGCCACTCGGAGTAGCTCTGCAAACACCATATATTTT. J is TRBJ1-3 and V is TRBV15; D remains unclear. The CDR3 length is 13 residues. CDR1 is LNHNV and CDR2 is YYDKDF in the germline V gene (reference sequence).

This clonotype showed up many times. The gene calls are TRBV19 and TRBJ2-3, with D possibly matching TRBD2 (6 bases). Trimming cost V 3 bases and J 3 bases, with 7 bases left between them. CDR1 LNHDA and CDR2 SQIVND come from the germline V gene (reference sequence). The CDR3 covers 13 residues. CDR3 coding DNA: TGTGCCAGTAGTATCGGGGGAACAGATACGCAGTATTTT. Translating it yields CASSIGGTDTQYF.

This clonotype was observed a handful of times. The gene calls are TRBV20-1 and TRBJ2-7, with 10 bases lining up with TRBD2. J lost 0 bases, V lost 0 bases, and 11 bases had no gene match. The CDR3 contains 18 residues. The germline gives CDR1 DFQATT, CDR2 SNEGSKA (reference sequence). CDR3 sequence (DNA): TGCAGTGCTAGAGATACCCTAGCGGGAGACGCCCTCTCCTACGAGCAGTACTTC. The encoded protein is CSARDTLAGDALSYEQYF.

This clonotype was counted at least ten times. The CDR3 coding sequence is TGTGCCAGCAGCGTCCCGATCAGAAACTATGGCTACACCTTC. Its protein product is CASSVPIRNYGYTF. The J gene is TRBJ1-2, the V gene TRBV7-9; D gene ambiguous. The V gene's germline CDR1 is SEHNR and CDR2 FQNEAQ (reference sequence). This CDR3 has 14 amino acids. V was shortened by 5 bases and J by 2 bases, with 12 bases between the two germline ends.

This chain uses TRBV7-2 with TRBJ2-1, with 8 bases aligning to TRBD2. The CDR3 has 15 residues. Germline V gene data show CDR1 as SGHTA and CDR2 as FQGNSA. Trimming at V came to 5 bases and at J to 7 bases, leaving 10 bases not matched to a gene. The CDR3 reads CASSATGLASNEQFF. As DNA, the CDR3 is TGTGCCAGCAGCGCAACTGGACTAGCATCGAATGAGCAGTTCTTC.

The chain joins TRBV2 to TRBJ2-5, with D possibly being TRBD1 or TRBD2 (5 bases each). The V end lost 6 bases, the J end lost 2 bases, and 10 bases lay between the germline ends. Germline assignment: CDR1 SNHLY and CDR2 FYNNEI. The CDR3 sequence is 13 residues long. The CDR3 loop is CASRGTGQETQYF. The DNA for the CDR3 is TGTGCCAGCAGGGGGACGGGTCAAGAGACCCAGTACTTC. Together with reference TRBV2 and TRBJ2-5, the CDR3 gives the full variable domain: EPEVTQTPSHQVTQMGQEVILRCVPISNHLYFYWYRQILGQKVEFLVSFYNNEISEKSEIFDDQFSVERPDGSNFTLKIRSTKLEDSAMYFCASRGTGQETQYFGPGTRLLVL.

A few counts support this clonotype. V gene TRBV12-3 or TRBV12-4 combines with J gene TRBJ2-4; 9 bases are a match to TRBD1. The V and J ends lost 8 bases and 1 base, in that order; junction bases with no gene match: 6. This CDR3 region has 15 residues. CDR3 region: CASGTGSGAKNIQYF. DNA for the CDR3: TGTGCCAGCGGGACAGGGTCAGGTGCCAAAAACATTCAGTACTTC.

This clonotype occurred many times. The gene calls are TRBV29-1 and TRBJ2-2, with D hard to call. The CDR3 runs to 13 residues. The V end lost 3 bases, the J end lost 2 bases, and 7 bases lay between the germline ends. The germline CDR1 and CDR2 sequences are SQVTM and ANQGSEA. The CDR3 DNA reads TGCAGCGTTGACCCCGAAAACACCGGGGAGCTGTTTTTT. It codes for CSVDPENTGELFF.

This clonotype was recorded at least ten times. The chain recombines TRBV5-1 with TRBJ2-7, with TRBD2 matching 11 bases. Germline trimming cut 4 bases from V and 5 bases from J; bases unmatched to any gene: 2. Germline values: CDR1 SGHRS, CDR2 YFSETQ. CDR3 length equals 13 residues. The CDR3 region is CASSTTSGNEQYF. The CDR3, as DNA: TGCGCCAGCAGCACGACTAGCGGGAACGAGCAGTACTTC. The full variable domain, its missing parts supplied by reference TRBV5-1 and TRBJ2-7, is KAGVTQTPRYLIKTRGQQVTLSCSPISGHRSVSWYQQTPGQGLQFLFEYFSETQRNKGNFPGRFSGRQFSNSRSEMNVSTLELGDSALYLCASSTTSGNEQYFGPGTRLTVT.

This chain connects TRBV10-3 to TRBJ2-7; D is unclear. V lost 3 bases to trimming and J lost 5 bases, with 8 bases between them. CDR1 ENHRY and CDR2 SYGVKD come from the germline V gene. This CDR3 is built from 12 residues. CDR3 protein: CAISDSVDEQYF. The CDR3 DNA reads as TGTGCCATCAGTGACTCCGTCGACGAGCAGTACTTC.

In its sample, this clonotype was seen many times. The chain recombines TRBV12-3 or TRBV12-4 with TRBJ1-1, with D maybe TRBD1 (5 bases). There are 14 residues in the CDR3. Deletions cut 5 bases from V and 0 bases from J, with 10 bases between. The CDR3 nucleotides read TGTGCCAGCAGTATACAGGCAATGAACACTGAAGCTTTCTTT. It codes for CASSIQAMNTEAFF.

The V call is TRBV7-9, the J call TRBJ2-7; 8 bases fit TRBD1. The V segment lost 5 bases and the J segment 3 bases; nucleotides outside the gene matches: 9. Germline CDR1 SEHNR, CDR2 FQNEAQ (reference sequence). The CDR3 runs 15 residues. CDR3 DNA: TGTGCCAGCAGCCCAATCTCAGGGGGCATCTACGAGCAGTACTTC. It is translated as CASSPISGGIYEQYF. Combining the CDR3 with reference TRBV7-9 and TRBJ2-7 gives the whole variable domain DTGVSQNPRHKITKRGQNVTFRCDPISEHNRLYWYRQTLGQGPEFLTYFQNEAQLEKSRLLSDRFSAERPKGSFSTLEIQRTEQGDSAMYLCASSPISGGIYEQYFGPGTRLTVT.

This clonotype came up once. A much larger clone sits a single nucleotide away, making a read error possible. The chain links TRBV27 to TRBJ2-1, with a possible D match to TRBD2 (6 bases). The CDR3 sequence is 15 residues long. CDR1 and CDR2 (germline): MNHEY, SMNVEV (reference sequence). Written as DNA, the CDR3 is TGTGCCAGCAGTTCCCCTGGTGGGCCGGAGGGTGAGCAGCTCTTC. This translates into CASSSPGGPEGEQLF.

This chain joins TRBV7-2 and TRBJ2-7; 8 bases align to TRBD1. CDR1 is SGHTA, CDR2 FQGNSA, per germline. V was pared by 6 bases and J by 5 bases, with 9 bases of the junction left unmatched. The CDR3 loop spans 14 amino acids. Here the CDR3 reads CASSPRDRSHEQYF. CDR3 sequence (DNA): TGTGCCAGCAGTCCCAGGGACAGGTCCCACGAGCAGTACTTC.

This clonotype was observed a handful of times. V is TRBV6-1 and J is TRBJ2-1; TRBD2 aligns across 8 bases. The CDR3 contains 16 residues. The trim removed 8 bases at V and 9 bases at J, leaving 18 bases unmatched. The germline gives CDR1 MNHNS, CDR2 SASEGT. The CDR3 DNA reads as TGTGCCAGCGCCCGGGGGCGGGGGGCCCGACGGAGTGAGCAGTTCTTC. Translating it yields CASARGRGARRSEQFF.

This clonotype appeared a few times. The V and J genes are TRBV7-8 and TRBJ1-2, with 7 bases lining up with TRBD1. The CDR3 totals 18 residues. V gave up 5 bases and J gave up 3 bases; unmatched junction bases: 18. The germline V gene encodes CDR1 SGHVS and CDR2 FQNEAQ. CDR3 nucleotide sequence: TGTGCCAGCAGCCAATATACAGGGGCGGGTGCTATCTACTATGGCTACACCTTC. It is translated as CASSQYTGAGAIYYGYTF.

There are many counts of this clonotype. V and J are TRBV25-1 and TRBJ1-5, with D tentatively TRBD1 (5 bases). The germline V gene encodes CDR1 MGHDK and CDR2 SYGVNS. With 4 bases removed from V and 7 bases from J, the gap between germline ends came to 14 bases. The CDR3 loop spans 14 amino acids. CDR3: CASSGAGSGQPQHF. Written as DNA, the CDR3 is TGTGCCAGCAGTGGTGCAGGGAGCGGCCAGCCCCAGCATTTT.

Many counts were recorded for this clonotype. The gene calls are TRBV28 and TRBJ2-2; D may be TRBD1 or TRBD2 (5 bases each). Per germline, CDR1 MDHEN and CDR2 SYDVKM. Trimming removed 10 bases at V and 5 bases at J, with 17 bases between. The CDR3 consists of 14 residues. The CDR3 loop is CAIGAASLTGELFF. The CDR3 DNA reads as TGTGCCATAGGGGCGGCTAGCCTGACCGGGGAGCTGTTTTTT.

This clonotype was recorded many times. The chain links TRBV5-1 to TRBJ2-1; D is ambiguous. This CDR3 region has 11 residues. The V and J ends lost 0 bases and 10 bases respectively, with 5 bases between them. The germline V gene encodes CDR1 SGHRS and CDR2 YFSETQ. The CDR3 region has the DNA TGCGCCAGCAGCTTGGCTCGGGAGCAGTTCTTC. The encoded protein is CASSLAREQFF.

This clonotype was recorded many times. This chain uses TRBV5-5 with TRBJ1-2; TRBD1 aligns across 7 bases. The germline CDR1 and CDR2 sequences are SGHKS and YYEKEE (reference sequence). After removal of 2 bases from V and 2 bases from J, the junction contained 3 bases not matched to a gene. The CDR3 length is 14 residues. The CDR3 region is CASSFEQGNYGYTF. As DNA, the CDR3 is TGTGCCAGCAGCTTCGAACAGGGGAACTATGGCTACACCTTC.

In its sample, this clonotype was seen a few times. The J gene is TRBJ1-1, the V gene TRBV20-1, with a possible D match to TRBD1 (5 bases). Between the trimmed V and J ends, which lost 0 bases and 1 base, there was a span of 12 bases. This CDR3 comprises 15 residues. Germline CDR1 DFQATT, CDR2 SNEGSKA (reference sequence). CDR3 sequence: CSARDPGAGNTEAFF. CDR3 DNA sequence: TGCAGTGCTAGAGATCCCGGGGCGGGGAACACTGAAGCTTTCTTT.